This TCR beta chain stems from a study of immune evolution from preneoplasia to lung adenocarcinoma. Study-level points and caveats: Compared with EGFR-mutant or double wild-type lesions, KRAS-mutant nodules were more clonal. Top clone share appeared to fall from AAH through AIS, MIA, adenocarcinoma. Later-stage lesions seemingly showed higher T cell density and diversity than normal lung.

The method was immunoSEQ multiplex PCR; TCRdb's version includes in-frame clones alone and lacks a portion of them. The sample yields over 6,000 clones, 83% seen once. Trimming left V 6 bases short and J 4 bases short, with 6 bases between. The CDR3 is made up of 11 amino acids. Germline V gene lookup returns CDR1 SGHAT and CDR2 FQDESV (reference sequence). With respect to this clone: Its antigen is not identified.

The sequencing input was FFPE minimally invasive lung adenocarcinoma tissue. This sequence joins TRBV11-1 and TRBJ2-5; D is uncertain. The source of this sequence is a person aged 70 to 85 with lung adenocarcinoma. CDR3 protein: CASRVGETQYF. The CDR3 coding sequence is TGTGCCAGCAGGGTGGGAGAGACCCAGTACTTC.